This TCR beta chain stems from a study of vaccination and CD4 T cells after COVID-19. The wider study: Nasal swab PCR detected SARS-CoV-2 in convalescent patients; under 10 had mild disease, one severe.

This clonotype is labeled medium-sized (0.01 to 0.1%). The time point here: late sampling 161 to 241 days after vaccination in a few convalescent patients. In TCRdb, the PCR reads were re-called with MiXCR into one record per CDR3 protein. This table holds some 26,000 distinct CDR3 sequences, around 53% found once. The CDR3 consists of 14 residues. The V gene lost 2 bases and the J gene lost 4 bases, with 11 bases spanning the gap. The V gene's germline CDR1 is MNHNS and CDR2 SASEGT. The starting material was CD4+ T cells from blood, obtained about 7 months after SARS-CoV-2 vaccination. The clonotype originates from a human donor who had recovered from COVID-19. V usage is TRBV6-1 and J usage is TRBJ1-2; tentative D call: TRBD1 (5 bases). CDR3 residues: CASSEIGGGYGYTF. CDR3 nucleotide sequence: TGTGCCAGCAGTGAAATCGGCGGGGGCTATGGCTACACCTTC.